This T cell receptor (beta chain) was observed in a study of T cells in women clearing cervical HPV infection. V lost 5 bases, J lost 3 bases, and 11 bases stayed unmatched. In germline, CDR1 is WSHSY, CDR2 SAAADI. This CDR3 comprises 16 residues. On this clone itself: The read terminates 3 residues before the CDR3 end, so the remaining end is supplied by the germline J gene.

immunoSEQ multiplex PCR used an average of approximately 1,300 ng genomic DNA. TCRdb's table, derived via immunoSEQ multiplex PCR, lists solely in-frame clones and lacks some. The sample includes roughly 22,000 clones. Sequencing was carried out using blood buffy coat. The V gene is TRBV10-2, the J gene TRBJ2-7; 9 bases map to TRBD1. The sequence was collected from a woman aged 18 to 75 with a cervical HPV16 infection that either progressed to CIN3+ or cleared (not recorded which). CDR3 bases read: TGCGCCAGCAGTTCAAGCACAGGGGGCGTCATCTACGAG. Translating gives CASSSSTGGVIYE. The entire CDR3 is CASSSSTGGVIYEQYF.